A single sample is the source of the 9 T cell receptor beta chains below, sequenced in a study of CD4 T cells in relation to SARS-CoV-2 and coronaviruses. CD4+ T cells from unexposed donors were obtained before the COVID-19 pandemic (2011-2018). The cells were cultured for 10 days before CD4+ T cells were isolated. These receptors lack a known antigen. Method: immunoSEQ multiplex PCR; TCRdb's copy keeps in-frame clones and lacks some. The table records about 12,000 clones, 69% of them present only once. Sequencing input: CD4+ T cells from PBMCs, cultured in vitro. These TCRs come from a human donor in good health.

This chain uses TRBV4-2 with TRBJ2-2; no definite D call. With 2 bases removed from V and 6 bases from J, the gap between germline ends came to 16 bases. The CDR3 sequence is 16 residues long. Germline loops: CDR1 LGHNA, CDR2 YNFKEQ. The CDR3, as DNA: TGTGCCAGCAGCCAACAAGGTCCGTCGCTAGCCGGGGAGCTGTTTTTT. Translation: CASSQQGPSLAGELFF.

In this sample, this clone turned up a few times. The rearrangement joins TRBV18 to TRBJ1-1; 7 bases fit TRBD1. CDR1 is KGHSH and CDR2 is LQKENI in the germline V gene. The CDR3 extends over 15 amino acids. V shed 2 bases and J 5 bases; nucleotides not matched to a gene: 8. Here the CDR3 reads CASSPARQGWTEAFF. The CDR3 DNA is TGTGCCAGCTCACCAGCCCGACAGGGTTGGACTGAAGCTTTCTTT. Full variable domain (missing parts from reference TRBV18 and TRBJ1-1): NAGVMQNPRHLVRRRGQEARLRCSPMKGHSHVYWYRQLPEEGLKFMVYLQKENIIDESGMPKERFSAEFPKEGPSILRIQQVVRGDSAAYFCASSPARQGWTEAFFGQGTRLTVV.

V is TRBV2 and J is TRBJ1-5; the D gene is possibly TRBD1 (5 bases). Deletions cut 6 bases from V and 0 bases from J, with 15 bases between. Germline V gene data show CDR1 as SNHLY and CDR2 as FYNNEI. This CDR3 spans 16 amino acids. The CDR3 region has the DNA TGTGCCAGCAGACACGAGGGGTTATATAGCAATCAGCCCCAGCATTTT. The encoded protein is CASRHEGLYSNQPQHF.

The sample holds a few counts of this clone. V gene TRBV19 combines with J gene TRBJ1-5, with D possibly TRBD1 on 5 matching bases. This CDR3 contains 15 residues. V lost 3 bases and J 6 bases, leaving 15 bases between the germline ends. Germline CDR1 LNHDA, CDR2 SQIVND (reference sequence). Written as DNA, the CDR3 is TGTGCCAGTAGTATTTTTCCAGGGAGCGTTCAGCCCCAGCATTTT. Amino acids: CASSIFPGSVQPQHF.

A few counts support this clone. The chain links TRBV11-2 to TRBJ2-2, with 8 bases lining up with TRBD2. Germline CDR1 is SGHAT and CDR2 is FQNNGV. Trimming removed 2 bases from V and 4 bases from J; junction bases left unmatched: 6. CDR3 size: 16 residues. CDR3 region: CASSLFGGEGTGELFF. DNA for the CDR3: TGTGCCAGCAGCTTATTCGGGGGGGAGGGCACCGGGGAGCTGTTTTTT.

This clone turned up a few times. The V gene is TRBV6-1, the J gene TRBJ1-1; D uncertain. V dropped 3 bases and J dropped 0 bases, with 11 bases sitting between them. Germline CDR1 MNHNS, CDR2 SASEGT. The CDR3 totals 15 residues. CDR3 sequence reads: CASSELNEVNTEAFF. The CDR3 region has the DNA TGTGCCAGCAGTGAGCTTAATGAAGTGAACACTGAAGCTTTCTTT.

This clone was detected only once. This rearrangement joins TRBV3-1 (or the pseudogene TRBV3-2) to TRBJ1-5, with 8 bases aligning to TRBD1. Germline CDR1 LGHDT, CDR2 YNNKEL (reference sequence). Trimming cost V 5 bases and J 2 bases; bases outside gene matches: 5. This CDR3 has 15 amino acids. The CDR3 coding sequence is TGTGCCAGCAGCGACAGGGGAGCGGGCAATCAGCCCCAGCATTTT. This translates into CASSDRGAGNQPQHF.

The chain combines TRBV3-1 (or the pseudogene TRBV3-2) with TRBJ1-2; no clear D gene. V was shortened by 4 bases and J by 4 bases, with 16 bases between the two germline ends. The germline gives CDR1 LGHDT, CDR2 YNNKEL (reference sequence). The CDR3 spans 15 residues. CDR3 sequence reads: CASSPQGGLSYGYTF. CDR3 sequence (DNA): TGTGCCAGCAGCCCTCAAGGAGGTCTGAGCTATGGCTACACCTTC.

The J gene is TRBJ1-1, the V gene TRBV2, with unresolved D. CDR1 and CDR2 from the germline V gene are SNHLY and FYNNEI. Trimming stripped 7 bases from V and 2 bases from J, with 5 bases between. The CDR3 runs to 11 residues. The chain's CDR3 is CASTRNTEAFF. In nucleotides, the CDR3 is TGTGCCAGCACCAGAAACACTGAAGCTTTCTTT.